These 20 T cell receptor beta chains originate from one sample sequenced in a study of blood T cell repertoires in COVID-19. The assay was immunoSEQ multiplex PCR, and TCRdb's table has in-frame clones only and misses some. Among roughly 230,000 clones, around 90% were seen once, and the ten largest hold 0.83%. Material: peripheral blood. The source of these receptors is a man aged 25 to 40 with COVID-19, enrolled during active disease.

J is TRBJ1-2 and V is TRBV7-9; 7 nucleotides match TRBD1. The CDR3 sequence is 15 residues long. V lost 1 base to trimming and J lost 8 bases; unmatched junction nucleotides: 10. Germline V gene sequence: CDR1 SEHNR, CDR2 FQNEAQ (reference sequence). DNA for the CDR3: TGTGCCAGCAGCTTAGATTGGGACAGATCGGGCGGCTACACCTTC. It codes for CASSLDWDRSGGYTF.

V and J are TRBV5-1 and TRBJ2-5; 9 positions agree with TRBD1. This CDR3 is 13 amino acids long. With 9 bases clipped from V and 4 bases from J, the junction kept 7 bases outside the gene matches. Germline V gene lookup returns CDR1 SGHRS and CDR2 YFSETQ. In DNA, the CDR3 is TGCGCCACCTCACAGGGGGCGCGAGAGACCCAGTACTTC. It is translated as CATSQGARETQYF. Variable domain in full (rest from reference TRBV5-1 and TRBJ2-5): KAGVTQTPRYLIKTRGQQVTLSCSPISGHRSVSWYQQTPGQGLQFLFEYFSETQRNKGNFPGRFSGRQFSNSRSEMNVSTLELGDSALYLCATSQGARETQYFGPGTRLLVL.

The sample holds one count of this clone. The V and J genes are TRBV12-2 and TRBJ2-6; the tabulated D call, TRBD2, remains unverified against the DNA. TRBV12-2 is deemed a pseudogene. CDR3 size: 17 residues. The CDR3 loop is CASRGLAESAGANVLTF. CDR3 in DNA: TGTGCAAGTCGCGGACTAGCGGAATCGGCAGGGGCCAACGTCCTGACTTTC.

The chain recombines TRBV2 with TRBJ1-5; D is unresolved. CDR3 size: 13 residues. Trimming removed 5 bases from V and 7 bases from J, with 12 bases in between. The V gene's germline CDR1 is SNHLY and CDR2 FYNNEI. CDR3 DNA sequence: TGTGCCAGCAGTACCACGACTGGGCAGCCCCAGCATTTT. Encoded protein: CASSTTTGQPQHF.

V is TRBV21-1 and J is TRBJ1-5. TRBV21-1 is deemed a pseudogene. This CDR3 comprises 15 residues. The CDR3 protein is CASSKDRAGNQPQHF. The DNA for the CDR3 is TGTGCCAGCAGCAAAGATCGAGCGGGCAATCAGCCCCAGCATTTT.

The genes are TRBV9 and TRBJ2-7, with 7 bases that match TRBD1. V shed 0 bases, J shed 3 bases, and the junction held 6 bases outside the gene matches. The CDR3 contains 15 residues. From germline, CDR1 is SGDLS and CDR2 YYNGEE. The DNA for the CDR3 is TGTGCCAGCAGCGTAGAGGCAGGGGGTCACTACGAGCAGTACTTC. It specifies CASSVEAGGHYEQYF.

The rearrangement links TRBV19 to TRBJ1-4; D unclear. V lost 5 bases and J 5 bases, leaving 12 bases between the germline ends. The CDR3 is 14 amino acids. The V gene's germline CDR1 is LNHDA and CDR2 SQIVND (reference sequence). CDR3 nucleotides: TGTGCCAGTAGTGGGTCAGACTCGAATGAAAAACTGTTTTTT. Translation: CASSGSDSNEKLFF.

The chain uses TRBV9 and TRBJ2-1; TRBD1 aligns across 8 bases. The CDR3 covers 15 residues. With 3 bases clipped from V and 2 bases from J, the junction kept 4 bases outside the gene matches. Germline CDR1 reads SGDLS; CDR2 reads YYNGEE. The CDR3 reads CASSAHRGAYNEQFF. For the CDR3, the DNA is TGTGCCAGCAGCGCTCACAGGGGGGCCTACAATGAGCAGTTCTTC.

V and J are TRBV6-1 and TRBJ1-5; TRBD1 agrees at 9 bases. This CDR3 has 18 residues. Germline CDR1 MNHNS, CDR2 SASEGT. Trimming took 3 bases from V and 5 from J; bases not matched to a gene: 14. The CDR3 coding sequence is TGTGCCAGCAGTGAGGCGGGATGGGGACAGGGAATTTATCAGCCCCAGCATTTT. Its protein is CASSEAGWGQGIYQPQHF.

The genes are TRBV3-1 (or the pseudogene TRBV3-2) and TRBJ1-3; D is undetermined. The V end was cut by 1 base, the J end by 3 bases, with 7 bases between. The CDR3 covers 14 residues. CDR1 LGHDT and CDR2 YNNKEL come from the germline V gene (reference sequence). Written as DNA, the CDR3 is TGTGCCAGCAGCCAAGGGGAGCTTGGAAACACCATATATTTT. Its protein is CASSQGELGNTIYF.

V and J are TRBV10-2 and TRBJ2-7; D is unclear. The CDR3 is made up of 16 amino acids. Deletions cut 3 bases from V and 0 bases from J, with 15 bases between. Germline-derived CDR1 and CDR2 are WSHSY and SAAADI. The CDR3 is CASSEGRASSSYEQYF. In nucleotides, the CDR3 is TGCGCCAGCAGTGAAGGTCGCGCGTCTAGCTCCTACGAGCAGTACTTC.

This chain links TRBV7-9 with TRBJ1-1; 11 bases are shared with TRBD1. The germline V gene encodes CDR1 SEHNR and CDR2 FQNEAQ (reference sequence). The CDR3 spans 14 residues. Germline trimming cut 4 bases from V and 4 bases from J; bases unmatched to any gene: 2. CDR3 sequence reads: CASSWGTGGTEAFF. The CDR3 nucleotides are TGTGCCAGCAGCTGGGGGACAGGGGGCACTGAAGCTTTCTTT.

The genes are TRBV6-1 and TRBJ1-5, with D perhaps TRBD1 (5 bases). The CDR3 has 14 residues. CDR1 is MNHNS and CDR2 is SASEGT in the germline V gene. V lost 2 bases and J lost 2, with 7 bases in between. The CDR3 sequence: CASSERGGNQPQHF. CDR3 in DNA: TGTGCCAGCAGTGAACGGGGGGGCAATCAGCCCCAGCATTTT.

This clone has a single count. The chain has TRBV12-3 or TRBV12-4 and TRBJ2-5; D not certain. V shed 6 bases and J shed 3 bases, with 11 bases lying between them. There are 13 residues in the CDR3. This chain's CDR3 is CASRPDWEETQYF. The CDR3 DNA reads as TGTGCCAGCAGGCCCGACTGGGAAGAGACCCAGTACTTC.

On this clone: This sample includes further DNA sequences coding for the same CDR3. This chain connects TRBV19 to TRBJ1-5; D remains unclear. Trimming pared 5 bases from V and 2 bases from J, leaving 7 bases between. The V gene's germline CDR1 is LNHDA and CDR2 SQIVND (reference sequence). CDR3 size: 13 residues. This CDR3 reads CASSGAGNQPQHF. The CDR3 nucleotides are TGTGCCAGTAGTGGTGCAGGCAATCAGCCCCAGCATTTT.

CDR3: CASSQGRGAFYEQYF. CDR3 sequence (DNA): TGTGCCAGCAGCCAGGGGCGGGGGGCATTCTACGAGCAGTACTTC. The chain employs TRBV3-1 (or the pseudogene TRBV3-2) and TRBJ2-7; 8 bases agree with TRBD2. The CDR3 contains 15 residues. From germline, CDR1 is LGHDT and CDR2 YNNKEL (reference sequence). V gave up 3 bases and J gave up 3 bases; unmatched junction bases: 7.

The genes are TRBV21-1 and TRBJ2-1; the table's D gene call, TRBD2, was not cross checked with the DNA. TRBV21-1 is a listed pseudogene. This CDR3 contains 17 residues. CDR3 amino acids: CASSKTASGGLDNEQFF. The CDR3 nucleotides read TGTGCCAGCAGCAAAACGGCTAGCGGGGGGTTAGACAATGAGCAGTTCTTC.

The rearrangement uses TRBV19 and TRBJ2-2; possibly TRBD2 for D (7 bases). The CDR3 contains 15 residues. From germline, CDR1 is LNHDA and CDR2 SQIVND (reference sequence). V dropped 4 bases and J dropped 3 bases, with 12 bases sitting between them. CDR3 nucleotides: TGTGCCAGTAGTAGGGGGGGCGCTTACACCGGGGAGCTGTTTTTT. Its translation is CASSRGGAYTGELFF.

As for this clone: Mismatch with germline at one junction end may stem from a read error. The chain uses TRBV11-2 and TRBJ2-1; TRBD2 aligns across 7 bases. This CDR3 contains 17 residues. Per germline, CDR1 SGHAT and CDR2 FQNNGV. This CDR3 reads CASSLAFGEGSSNEQFF. The CDR3 DNA follows: TGTGCCAGCAGCTTAGCGTTCGGGGAGGGGTCCTCCAATGAGCAGTTCTTC.

The rearrangement joins TRBV18 to TRBJ1-5; 7 nucleotides match TRBD1. The germline CDR1 and CDR2 sequences are KGHSH and LQKENI. The CDR3 covers 15 residues. V lost 6 bases to trimming and J lost 6 bases; unmatched junction nucleotides: 11. In DNA, the CDR3 is TGTGCCAGCTCCCCGACAGGGAACGGGGGTCAGCCCCAGCATTTT. This codes for CASSPTGNGGQPQHF.